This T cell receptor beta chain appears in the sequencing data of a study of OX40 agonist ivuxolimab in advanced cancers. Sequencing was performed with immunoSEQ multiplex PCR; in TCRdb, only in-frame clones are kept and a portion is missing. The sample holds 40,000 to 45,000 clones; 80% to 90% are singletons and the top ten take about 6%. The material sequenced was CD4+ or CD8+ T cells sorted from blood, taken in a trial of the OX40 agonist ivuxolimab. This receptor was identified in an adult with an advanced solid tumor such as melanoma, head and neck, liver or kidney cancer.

The CDR3 region is CASRGGSYEQYF. In DNA form, the CDR3 reads TGTGCCAGCAGAGGAGGTTCCTACGAGCAGTACTTC. V usage is TRBV6-1 and J usage is TRBJ2-7, with TRBD2 as a possible D gene (5 bases). The germline CDR1 and CDR2 sequences are MNHNS and SASEGT. The germline V and J ends were trimmed by 6 bases and 1 base, with 7 bases remaining between them. The length of the CDR3 is 12 residues.